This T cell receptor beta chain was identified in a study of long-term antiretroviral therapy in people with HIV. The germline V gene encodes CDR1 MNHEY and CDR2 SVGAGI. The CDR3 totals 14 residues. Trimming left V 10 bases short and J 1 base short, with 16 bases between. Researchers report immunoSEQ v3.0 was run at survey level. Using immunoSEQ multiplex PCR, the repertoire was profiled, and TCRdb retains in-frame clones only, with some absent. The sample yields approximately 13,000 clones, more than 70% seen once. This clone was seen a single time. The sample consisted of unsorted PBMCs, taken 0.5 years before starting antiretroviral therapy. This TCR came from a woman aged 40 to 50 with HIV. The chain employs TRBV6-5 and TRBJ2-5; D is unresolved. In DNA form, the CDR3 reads TGTGCCACCCAGTTGGCAGCCGGCCAAGAGACCCAGTACTTC. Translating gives CATQLAAGQETQYF.